Following are 23 T cell receptor beta chains from one sample sequenced in a study of T cell repertoires in aging, cancer and after chemotherapy. TCR beta rearrangements were amplified from peripheral blood genomic DNA. TRB rearrangements spanning V, D and J were amplified using mixed TRB-A/B primers. MiXCR, applied by TCRdb to the multiplex PCR reads, yields one record per CDR3 protein. The table includes about 11,000 distinct CDR3 sequences, less than 30% detected once. Source material: blood. All receptors derive from a human donor in good health.

This chain joins TRBV28 and TRBJ2-7, with 13 bases fitting TRBD2. The CDR3 contains 19 residues. The germline CDR1 and CDR2 sequences are MDHEN and SYDVKM. With V trimmed by 6 bases and J by 5 bases, 19 bases remained unmatched. As DNA, the CDR3 is TGTGCCAGCAGCACCTCCCGTCAACTAGCGGGAGGGGGGTACCACGAGCAGTACTTC. It encodes CASSTSRQLAGGGYHEQYF.

This chain links TRBV19 with TRBJ1-1, with TRBD1 as a possible D gene (5 bases). Germline loops: CDR1 LNHDA, CDR2 SQIVND (reference sequence). The CDR3 totals 18 residues. V gave up 1 base and J gave up 1 base, with 19 bases separating them. The CDR3 DNA reads TGTGCCAGTAGTATAGTACGGGGAGGGGCAGGGAGGAACACTGAAGCTTTCTTT. This translates into CASSIVRGGAGRNTEAFF.

This rearrangement joins TRBV11-2 to TRBJ1-3, with D unclear. The CDR3 is 16 residues long. V shed 5 bases and J shed 4 bases, with 18 bases lying between them. CDR1 and CDR2 (germline): SGHAT, FQNNGV. In DNA, the CDR3 is TGTGCCAGCAGCAACATTCCCCCGGGGTTCGGAAACACCATATATTTT. This encodes CASSNIPPGFGNTIYF.

The chain links TRBV28 to TRBJ1-2; 8 bases are a match to TRBD1. The CDR3 covers 13 residues. Germline V lookup: CDR1 MDHEN, CDR2 SYDVKM. The junction had 4 bases not matched to a gene; V was cut back by 3 bases and J by 7 bases. The CDR3 coding sequence is TGTGCCAGCAGTTTGACAGGGGAGGGTGGCTACACCTTC. It encodes CASSLTGEGGYTF.

The chain carries TRBV19 and TRBJ1-3; 7 positions match TRBD1. The germline gives CDR1 LNHDA, CDR2 SQIVND (reference sequence). Germline trimming cut 6 bases from V and 0 bases from J; bases unmatched to any gene: 14. The CDR3 loop spans 18 amino acids. The CDR3 here is CASSRLRGLSTSGNTIYF. CDR3 coding DNA: TGTGCCAGTAGCCGACTTAGGGGGCTCAGCACCTCTGGAAACACCATATATTTT.

This clonotype is medium-sized within its sample. The chain is built from TRBV6-5 and TRBJ1-2; D possibly corresponds to TRBD1 (6 bases). The germline gives CDR1 MNHEY, CDR2 SVGAGI. V gave up 4 bases and J gave up 0 bases, with 9 bases separating them. The CDR3 sequence is 14 residues long. The CDR3 loop reads CASSWGQTNYGYTF. The CDR3, as DNA: TGTGCCAGCAGTTGGGGGCAGACTAACTATGGCTACACCTTC.

This chain joins TRBV6-4 and TRBJ2-3; perhaps TRBD2 as D (5 bases). V was shortened by 6 bases and J by 3 bases, with 16 bases between the two germline ends. The CDR3 is made up of 15 amino acids. Germline V CDR1 and CDR2: MRHNA, SNTAGT. CDR3 DNA sequence: TGTGCCAGCAGCCAGTCGAGGGCGGTGACAGATACGCAGTATTTT. Protein sequence: CASSQSRAVTDTQYF.

This chain connects TRBV7-9 to TRBJ2-7; no clear D gene. CDR1 is SEHNR and CDR2 is FQNEAQ in the germline V gene (reference sequence). This CDR3 region has 13 residues. The V end lost 2 bases, the J end lost 4 bases, and 9 bases lay between the germline ends. In DNA form, the CDR3 reads TGTGCCAGCAGCTTAAGTTCTCCTTACGAGCAGTACTTC. Protein product: CASSLSSPYEQYF.

The chain has TRBV11-2 and TRBJ2-1, with a weak D call TRBD2 (6 bases). The CDR3 has 15 amino acids. From germline, CDR1 is SGHAT and CDR2 FQNNGV. Trimming took 5 bases from V and 7 from J, leaving 18 bases between them. The DNA for the CDR3 is TGTGCCAGCAGCAAGCAGGGTGCCGCGGGAAATGAGCAGTTCTTC. It yields the protein CASSKQGAAGNEQFF.

The genes are TRBV5-1 and TRBJ2-1, with 10 bases that match TRBD2. This CDR3 is built from 15 residues. The V gene end was trimmed by 0 bases and the J gene end by 7 bases; junction bases not matched to a gene: 4. Germline-derived CDR1 and CDR2 are SGHRS and YFSETQ. The CDR3 coding sequence is TGCGCCAGCAGCTTGGTTACTAGCGGGGTAAATGAGCAGTTCTTC. Its protein product is CASSLVTSGVNEQFF.

By share, this clonotype counts as medium-sized. V and J are TRBV6-2 or TRBV6-3 and TRBJ1-2; D is perhaps TRBD1 (5 bases). V was cut by 11 bases and J by 4 bases, with 17 bases left in between. The CDR3 is 13 amino acids. Germline CDR1 is MNHEY and CDR2 is SVGEGT. CDR3 nucleotides: TGTGCCTGCGACCGGGACGGAAGCTATGGCTACACCTTC. Amino acid sequence: CACDRDGSYGYTF.

The V and J genes are TRBV5-4 and TRBJ2-7; perhaps TRBD2 as D (6 bases). CDR1 is SGHNT and CDR2 is YYREEE in the germline V gene (reference sequence). Trimming cost V 3 bases and J 3 bases, with 22 bases left between them. This CDR3 region has 17 residues. The CDR3 DNA sequence: TGTGCCAGCAGCTCTCCGAGGCTGCTGCGGGGTAACTACGAGCAGTACTTC. Residues: CASSSPRLLRGNYEQYF.

Regarding this clonotype: This could be a read error, since a much larger clone is one nucleotide away. The rearrangement joins TRBV30 to TRBJ2-7; a weak D match, TRBD2 (6 bases). CDR1 is GTSNPN, CDR2 SVGIG, per germline (reference sequence). The ends were cut back, 8 bases at V and 1 base at J, with 21 bases in the middle. This CDR3 has 15 residues. This chain's CDR3 is CAMEREDLPSYEQYF. The CDR3 nucleotides read TGTGCCATGGAGAGGGAGGACCTTCCTTCCTACGAGCAGTACTTC. The whole variable domain, remainder taken from reference TRBV30 and TRBJ2-7, is SQTIHQWPATLVQPVGSPLSLECTVEGTSNPNLYWYRQAAGRGLQLLFYSVGIGQISSEVPQNLSASRPQDRQFILSSKKLLLSDSGFYLCAMEREDLPSYEQYFGPGTRLTVT.

The V and J genes are TRBV7-6 and TRBJ2-3, with 7 bases aligning to TRBD1. V lost 6 bases to trimming and J lost 10 bases; unmatched junction nucleotides: 7. CDR3 length equals 12 residues. In germline, CDR1 is SGHVS, CDR2 FNYEAQ. In DNA, the CDR3 is TGTGCCAGCAGTTCGCGACAGGGTCCGCAGTATTTT. It encodes CASSSRQGPQYF.

The chain uses TRBV11-1 and TRBJ2-3; D not resolved. The CDR3 loop spans 13 amino acids. Trimming took 1 base from V and 2 from J, leaving 4 bases between them. CDR1 is SGHAT and CDR2 is FQDESV in the germline V gene (reference sequence). Here the CDR3 reads CASSLGVTDTQYF. CDR3 nucleotide sequence: TGTGCCAGCAGCTTAGGCGTCACAGATACGCAGTATTTT.

The chain has TRBV20-1 and TRBJ1-6; D may be TRBD1 (5 bases). The CDR3 loop spans 18 amino acids. Germline-derived CDR1 and CDR2 are DFQATT and SNEGSKA (reference sequence). V was cut by 7 bases and J by 0 bases, with 22 bases left in between. Here the CDR3 DNA reads TGCAGTGGTGTGGAGGGGAATGGTGTTTGCTCCTATAATTCACCCCTCCACTTT. Translation: CSGVEGNGVCSYNSPLHF.

This clonotype counts as medium-sized. This chain links TRBV6-5 with TRBJ1-2, with D possibly TRBD1 on 5 matching bases. V was clipped by 9 bases and J by 0 bases, with 8 bases between them. Per the germline V gene, CDR1 is MNHEY and CDR2 is SVGAGI. CDR3 length equals 12 residues. The chain's CDR3 is CASKGPNYGYTF. The CDR3 nucleotides are TGTGCCAGTAAGGGGCCTAACTATGGCTACACCTTC.

The chain has TRBV7-2 and TRBJ2-7; 7 positions agree with TRBD2. The CDR3 sequence is 14 residues long. The junction had 3 bases not matched to a gene; V was cut back by 0 bases and J by 4 bases. Germline loops: CDR1 SGHTA, CDR2 FQGNSA. CDR3 bases: TGTGCCAGCAGCTTAGCGGGAGGGCCTTACGAGCAGTACTTC. It yields the protein CASSLAGGPYEQYF.

This chain uses TRBV10-3 with TRBJ1-1; D call uncertain. This CDR3 contains 14 residues. Trimming took off 10 bases at V and 5 bases at J, with 20 bases between the two ends. Looked up from germline, CDR1 is ENHRY and CDR2 is SYGVKD. The CDR3 nucleotides read TGTGCCAGTCACGGGCCGCCCGGCGGGACTGAAGCTTTCTTT. Translation: CASHGPPGGTEAFF.

The rearrangement links TRBV30 to TRBJ2-7; D gene uncertain. V gave up 3 bases and J gave up 3 bases, with 15 bases separating them. The CDR3 loop spans 14 amino acids. Per the germline V gene, CDR1 is GTSNPN and CDR2 is SVGIG (reference sequence). CDR3: CAWRRTRTHYEQYF. CDR3 bases: TGTGCCTGGAGACGGACGCGAACCCACTACGAGCAGTACTTC. Full variable domain (outside the CDR3, taken from reference TRBV30 and TRBJ2-7): SQTIHQWPATLVQPVGSPLSLECTVEGTSNPNLYWYRQAAGRGLQLLFYSVGIGQISSEVPQNLSASRPQDRQFILSSKKLLLSDSGFYLCAWRRTRTHYEQYFGPGTRLTVT.

This rearrangement joins TRBV20-1 to TRBJ2-3; possibly TRBD1 or TRBD2 for D (6 bases each). The CDR3 has 13 amino acids. Trimming pared 6 bases from V and 6 bases from J, leaving 16 bases between. Germline V lookup: CDR1 DFQATT, CDR2 SNEGSKA (reference sequence). As DNA, the CDR3 is TGCAGTGCCCCAAGTGGGGGGCTCGATACGCAGTATTTT. It translates to CSAPSGGLDTQYF.

The chain couples TRBV7-9 to TRBJ1-6, with a possible D match to TRBD1 (5 bases). The germline V and J ends were trimmed by 5 bases and 7 bases, with 9 bases remaining between them. The CDR3 loop spans 13 amino acids. Germline loops: CDR1 SEHNR, CDR2 FQNEAQ (reference sequence). CDR3 sequence: CASSPTANSPLHF. The CDR3 DNA reads TGTGCCAGCAGCCCGACAGCCAATTCACCCCTCCACTTT.

This clonotype was counted between two and nine times. The rearrangement links TRBV7-6 to TRBJ2-2; D possibly uses TRBD1 or TRBD2 (5 bases each). The CDR3 consists of 15 residues. V was shortened by 3 bases and J by 4 bases, with 12 bases between the two germline ends. Looked up from germline, CDR1 is SGHVS and CDR2 is FNYEAQ. CDR3 DNA sequence: TGTGCCAGCAGCTTGAGGGGAGTCCGCACCGGGGAGCTGTTTTTT. Translating it yields CASSLRGVRTGELFF.